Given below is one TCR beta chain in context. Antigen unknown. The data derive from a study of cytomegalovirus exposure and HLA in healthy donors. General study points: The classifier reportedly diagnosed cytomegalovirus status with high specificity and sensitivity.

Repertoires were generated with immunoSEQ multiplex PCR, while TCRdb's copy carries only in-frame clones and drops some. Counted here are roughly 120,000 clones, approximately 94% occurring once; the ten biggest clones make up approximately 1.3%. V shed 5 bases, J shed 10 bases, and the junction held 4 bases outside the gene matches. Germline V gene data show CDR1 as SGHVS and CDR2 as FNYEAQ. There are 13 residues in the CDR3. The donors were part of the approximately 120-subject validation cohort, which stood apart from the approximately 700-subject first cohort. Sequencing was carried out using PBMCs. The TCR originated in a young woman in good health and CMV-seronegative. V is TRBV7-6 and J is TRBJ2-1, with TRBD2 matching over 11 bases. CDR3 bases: TGTGCCAGCAGCATCAGGACTAGCGGGGAGCAGTTCTTC. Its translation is CASSIRTSGEQFF.